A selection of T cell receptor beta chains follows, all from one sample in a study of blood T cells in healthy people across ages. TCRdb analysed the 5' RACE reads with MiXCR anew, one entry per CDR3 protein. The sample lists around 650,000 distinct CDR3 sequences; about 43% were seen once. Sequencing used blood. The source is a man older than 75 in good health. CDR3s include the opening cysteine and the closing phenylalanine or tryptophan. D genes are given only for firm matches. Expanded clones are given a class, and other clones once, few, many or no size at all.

DNA: TGCGCCAGCAGCCAAGCCCTCGCGGGAGTAGTGCATGAGCAGTTCTTC
CDR3: CASSQALAGVVHEQFF
D: TRBD2
size: few
V: TRBV4-1
J: TRBJ2-1

DNA: TGTGCCAGCAGCCAAGGGACCTTGGGCAGATTAACCACAGATACGCAGTATTTT
CDR3: CASSQGTLGRLTTDTQYF
D: -
size: -
V: TRBV4-2
J: TRBJ2-3

DNA: TGCAGTGCTAAGTCGAATGAGCAGTTCTTC
CDR3: CSAKSNEQFF
D: -
size: -
V: TRBV20-1
J: TRBJ2-1

DNA: TGCAGCGTTGATGGGGGTTACAATGAGCAGTTCTTC
CDR3: CSVDGGYNEQFF
D: -
size: -
V: TRBV29-1
J: TRBJ2-1

DNA: TGTGCCCAAGACGCGCGGGGTGATGGGACCCAGTACTTC
CDR3: CAQDARGDGTQYF
D: -
size: -
V: TRBV30
J: TRBJ2-5

DNA: TGTGCCAGCAGCGCCAGACTAGCGGGGGGGCTTGAGACCCAGTACTTC
CDR3: CASSARLAGGLETQYF
D: TRBD2
size: -
V: TRBV9
J: TRBJ2-5

DNA: TGTGCCAGCAGGTCATGGACAGAGGAGCAGTTCTTC
CDR3: CASRSWTEEQFF
D: -
size: -
V: TRBV27
J: TRBJ2-1

DNA: TGTGCCAGCAGTCTCACCAGGACTGACACGAACACCGGGGAGCTGTTTTTT
CDR3: CASSLTRTDTNTGELFF
D: -
size: -
V: TRBV7-2
J: TRBJ2-2

DNA: TGTGCCAGCAGCTTACCCTACGGGAGTAGAGGAAATGAGCAGTACTTC
CDR3: CASSLPYGSRGNEQYF
D: -
size: -
V: TRBV7-2
J: TRBJ2-7

DNA: TGCGCCAGCAGCCAAGAGGAGGGATTGAACACTGAAGCTTTCTTT
CDR3: CASSQEEGLNTEAFF
D: -
size: -
V: TRBV4-3
J: TRBJ1-1

DNA: TGTGCCAGCAGCCAAGGGTATCCAAACATTCAGTACTTC
CDR3: CASSQGYPNIQYF
D: -
size: few
V: TRBV14
J: TRBJ2-4

DNA: TGTGCCAGCAGTTCGACAAATGAGCAGTACTTC
CDR3: CASSSTNEQYF
D: -
size: once
V: TRBV12-3/TRBV12-4
J: TRBJ2-5

DNA: TGTGCCAGCAGCTTGGACAGGGAGGCAGGTGAGCAGTTCTTC
CDR3: CASSLDREAGEQFF
D: -
size: few
V: TRBV5-4
J: TRBJ2-1

DNA: TGTGCCAGCAGTTGGTTAGGACAGCCCAGAACTCTCAATCAGCCCCAGCATTTT
CDR3: CASSWLGQPRTLNQPQHF
D: -
size: -
V: TRBV12-3/TRBV12-4
J: TRBJ1-5

DNA: TGTGCCAGCAGCGTATGGGTAGATTCCTACGAGCAGTACTTC
CDR3: CASSVWVDSYEQYF
D: -
size: -
V: TRBV7-2
J: TRBJ2-7

DNA: TGTGCCAGCAGTATACAGGGGGCGGGAGATACGCAGTATTTT
CDR3: CASSIQGAGDTQYF
D: TRBD1
size: few
V: TRBV2
J: TRBJ2-3

DNA: TGTGCCAGCAGCCCCAGGACACACGTGAGCTCCTACGGGCAGTACTTC
CDR3: CASSPRTHVSSYGQYF
D: -
size: -
V: TRBV7-2
J: TRBJ2-7

DNA: TGTGCCAGCAGCCGTATGGGACAGGGTCTCTACGAGCAGTACTTC
CDR3: CASSRMGQGLYEQYF
D: TRBD1
size: -
V: TRBV3-1
J: TRBJ2-7

DNA: TGCGCCAGCAGCCAAGTGGTAGGAGCCAAAAACATTCAGTACTTC
CDR3: CASSQVVGAKNIQYF
D: -
size: few
V: TRBV4-3
J: TRBJ2-4

DNA: TGTGCCAGCAGTTTGGCCCGACGGGACTATGGCTACACCTTC
CDR3: CASSLARRDYGYTF
D: -
size: few
V: TRBV28
J: TRBJ1-2

DNA: TGTGCCAGCAGTCCGCCCCCCGCGATCCAAGAGACCCAGTACTTC
CDR3: CASSPPPAIQETQYF
D: -
size: few
V: TRBV28
J: TRBJ2-5

DNA: TGCAGCGCCCTACAGGGTATCTTATCTGGGGCCAACGTCCTGACTTTC
CDR3: CSALQGILSGANVLTF
D: -
size: few
V: TRBV29-1
J: TRBJ2-6

DNA: TGTGCTAGTGGTTTGGTAGCACTAGACACAGATACGCAGTATTTT
CDR3: CASGLVALDTDTQYF
D: -
size: -
V: TRBV12-5
J: TRBJ2-3

DNA: TGTGCCAGCAGCTTAGAATACGTGAATGAGCAGTTCTTC
CDR3: CASSLEYVNEQFF
D: -
size: many
V: TRBV7-2
J: TRBJ2-1

DNA: TGTGCCAGCCAGCGGGAGGGAAGGACAGATACGCAGTATTTT
CDR3: CASQREGRTDTQYF
D: TRBD2
size: many
V: TRBV6-6
J: TRBJ2-3

DNA: TGTGCCTGGGATAAGACAGGGGGCAATTCACCCCTCCACTTT
CDR3: CAWDKTGGNSPLHF
D: TRBD1
size: few
V: TRBV30
J: TRBJ1-6

DNA: TGTGCCAGCAGTAACCGGGCCGAGCAGTTCTTC
CDR3: CASSNRAEQFF
D: -
size: few
V: TRBV6-2/TRBV6-3
J: TRBJ2-1

DNA: TGCGCCAGCAGCTTGGTACTAGAAAAAGGCGAGCAGTACTTC
CDR3: CASSLVLEKGEQYF
D: -
size: many
V: TRBV5-1
J: TRBJ2-7

DNA: TGTGCCAGCAGCCAAGGAGACTTAGCCCTTATAGCCAAAAACATTCAGTACTTC
CDR3: CASSQGDLALIAKNIQYF
D: -
size: few
V: TRBV3-1
J: TRBJ2-4

DNA: TGTGCCAGCAGTTTTCGGGGTGGGAATAGCAATCAGCCCCAGCATTTT
CDR3: CASSFRGGNSNQPQHF
D: -
size: -
V: TRBV12-3/TRBV12-4
J: TRBJ1-5

DNA: TGTGCCAGCTTAAAACAGGGCAATTCACCCCTCCACTTT
CDR3: CASLKQGNSPLHF
D: -
size: -
V: TRBV7-2
J: TRBJ1-6

DNA: TGTGCCAGCAGACCCAACAGCGGCGGAGATACGCAGTATTTT
CDR3: CASRPNSGGDTQYF
D: -
size: few
V: TRBV6-2/TRBV6-3
J: TRBJ2-3

DNA: TGTGCCAGCAGCGACCGACAGGGAGGAACAGATACGCAGTATTTT
CDR3: CASSDRQGGTDTQYF
D: -
size: -
V: TRBV7-9
J: TRBJ2-3

DNA: TGTGCCAGCAGCGGTTCCCTGAGTGCCTACGAGCAGTACTTC
CDR3: CASSGSLSAYEQYF
D: -
size: -
V: TRBV9
J: TRBJ2-7

DNA: TGCGCCAGCAGCTTGAGGGGCGGGAGTGGGGTCAATGAGCAGTTCTTC
CDR3: CASSLRGGSGVNEQFF
D: TRBD2
size: -
V: TRBV10-1
J: TRBJ2-1

DNA: TGTGCCACCAGCAGAGATCGGCCAGGAGGGCACGAGACCCAGTACTTC
CDR3: CATSRDRPGGHETQYF
D: -
size: few
V: TRBV15
J: TRBJ2-5

DNA: TGTGCCAGCAGCCCCGTGTCTGACAGGGGCCGATACTATGGCTACACCTTC
CDR3: CASSPVSDRGRYYGYTF
D: TRBD1
size: few
V: TRBV5-5
J: TRBJ1-2

DNA: TGTGCCAGCAGCTCCCCCGAGAGGGGCCTTAAGCATTCACCCCTCCACTTT
CDR3: CASSSPERGLKHSPLHF
D: -
size: -
V: TRBV7-9
J: TRBJ1-6

DNA: TGTGCCAGCAGCCGCGCCACGGGTGAGGGATCGAAATATGGCTACACCTTC
CDR3: CASSRATGEGSKYGYTF
D: -
size: few
V: TRBV9
J: TRBJ1-2

DNA: TGTGCCAGCAGCTCCGGGACTATCCCGCAAGAGACCCAGTACTTC
CDR3: CASSSGTIPQETQYF
D: TRBD2
size: -
V: TRBV7-2
J: TRBJ2-5

DNA: TGTGCCAGCAGCTACCGGGACAGGACCTACGAGCAGTACTTC
CDR3: CASSYRDRTYEQYF
D: TRBD1
size: few
V: TRBV7-2
J: TRBJ2-7

DNA: TGTGCCAGCAGTTACACGAGGGACAGGACAGATACGCAGTATTTT
CDR3: CASSYTRDRTDTQYF
D: TRBD1
size: few
V: TRBV6-5
J: TRBJ2-3

DNA: TGTGCCAGCAGTGACGCCTTAGGGGGGGCCAACGTCCTGACTTTC
CDR3: CASSDALGGANVLTF
D: -
size: few
V: TRBV6-2/TRBV6-3
J: TRBJ2-6

DNA: TGCGCCAGCAGTGATTCTAGCGGGAGGGCCTTCTACAATGAGCAGTACTTC
CDR3: CASSDSSGRAFYNEQYF
D: TRBD2
size: -
V: TRBV10-1
J: TRBJ2-7

DNA: TGTGCCAGCAGCTTAAGTTTAGCGAGCACAGATACGCAGTATTTT
CDR3: CASSLSLASTDTQYF
D: -
size: many
V: TRBV7-2
J: TRBJ2-3

DNA: TGTGCCACTACGTGGGCAGTCCAAGAGACCCAGTACTTC
CDR3: CATTWAVQETQYF
D: -
size: -
V: TRBV6-1
J: TRBJ2-5

DNA: TGCGCCAGCAGCCAAGATACCCTGGGTAACGGCTACACCTTC
CDR3: CASSQDTLGNGYTF
D: -
size: -
V: TRBV4-3
J: TRBJ1-2

DNA: TGCAGTGGCACCGGGACTAGCGGGGGGGAATTCACAGATACGCAGTATTTT
CDR3: CSGTGTSGGEFTDTQYF
D: TRBD2
size: few
V: TRBV20-1
J: TRBJ2-3

DNA: TGTGCTAGTGGTTTGGGACAGGGCGGCACAGATACGCAGTATTTT
CDR3: CASGLGQGGTDTQYF
D: TRBD1
size: -
V: TRBV12-3/TRBV12-4
J: TRBJ2-3

DNA: TGTGTCAGCAGCTTAGACGTGGCAGGGAAGGACGAGCAGTACTTC
CDR3: CVSSLDVAGKDEQYF
D: -
size: -
V: TRBV7-9
J: TRBJ2-7

DNA: TGCAGCGGGCTAACTCGAACCAGAGAGACCCAGTACTTC
CDR3: CSGLTRTRETQYF
D: -
size: few
V: TRBV29-1
J: TRBJ2-5

DNA: TGTGCCAGCAGCCCCGACAGGGGGCCCCCCTACGAGCAGTACTTC
CDR3: CASSPDRGPPYEQYF
D: TRBD1
size: -
V: TRBV7-2
J: TRBJ2-7